A single sample gave rise to the 18 T cell receptor beta chains below, sequenced in a study of cytomegalovirus exposure and HLA in healthy donors. The PCR employed 60 Vbeta primers together with 13 Jbeta primers. Profiled with immunoSEQ multiplex PCR; TCRdb holds only in-frame clones, not every one. The table has 150,000 to 200,000 clones, 75% to 85% seen once. The sequencing sample was made of PBMCs. The source of these receptors is a woman younger than 45 in good health and CMV-seropositive.

This chain uses TRBV5-5 with TRBJ2-3; 7 bases fit TRBD2. The CDR3 extends over 12 amino acids. V trimming: 4 bases; J trimming: 5 bases; junction bases outside the gene matches: 1. CDR1 SGHKS and CDR2 YYEKEE come from the germline V gene (reference sequence). CDR3 amino acids: CASSLAVDTQYF. CDR3 coding DNA: TGTGCCAGCAGCCTAGCGGTAGATACGCAGTATTTT.

The chain recombines TRBV7-2 with TRBJ2-5; 9 nucleotides line up with TRBD1. The V gene's germline CDR1 is SGHTA and CDR2 FQGNSA. V lost 5 bases to trimming and J lost 1 base; unmatched junction nucleotides: 5. CDR3 size: 15 residues. CDR3 coding DNA: TGTGCCAGCAGCGCCGACAGGGGGAGCCAAGAGACCCAGTACTTC. Translated: CASSADRGSQETQYF. The full variable domain, with the rest looked up from reference TRBV7-2 and TRBJ2-5, is GAGVSQSPSNKVTEKGKDVELRCDPISGHTALYWYRQSLGQGLEFLIYFQGNSAPDKSGLPSDRFSAERTGGSVSTLTIQRTQQEDSAVYLCASSADRGSQETQYFGPGTRLLVL.

This clone appeared a single time. The rearrangement links TRBV28 to TRBJ2-6; TRBD2 matches at 7 bases. The CDR3 has 15 amino acids. Germline CDR1 reads MDHEN; CDR2 reads SYDVKM. Trimming took 6 bases from V and 0 from J; bases not matched to a gene: 2. CDR3 region: CASRGGGSGANVLTF. Here the CDR3 DNA reads TGTGCCAGCAGGGGCGGGGGCTCTGGGGCCAACGTCCTGACTTTC.

This chain links TRBV5-1 with TRBJ2-5, with TRBD2 identical over 16 bases. Trimming cost V 3 bases and J 5 bases; bases outside gene matches: 10. CDR1 is SGHRS and CDR2 is YFSETQ in the germline V gene. The CDR3 extends over 18 amino acids. This CDR3 is CASSSKGTSGRADETQYF. The CDR3 DNA follows: TGCGCCAGCAGCTCGAAAGGGACTAGCGGGAGGGCCGATGAGACCCAGTACTTC. Based on the CDR3 plus reference TRBV5-1 and TRBJ2-5, the full variable domain is KAGVTQTPRYLIKTRGQQVTLSCSPISGHRSVSWYQQTPGQGLQFLFEYFSETQRNKGNFPGRFSGRQFSNSRSEMNVSTLELGDSALYLCASSSKGTSGRADETQYFGPGTRLLVL.

J is TRBJ2-7 and V is TRBV27, with TRBD1 matching 8 bases. Germline V lookup: CDR1 MNHEY, CDR2 SMNVEV (reference sequence). The V segment lost 5 bases and the J segment 3 bases; nucleotides outside the gene matches: 12. The CDR3 is made up of 16 amino acids. DNA of the CDR3: TGTGCCAGCAGTCCGAGTTGGGGACAGGCAAACTACGAGCAGTACTTC. Translating gives CASSPSWGQANYEQYF.

V gene TRBV28 combines with J gene TRBJ2-2, with 7 bases aligning to TRBD2. The J segment lost 6 bases and the V segment lost 2 bases, leaving 9 bases of the junction unmatched. The CDR3 has 16 residues. Germline CDR1 is MDHEN and CDR2 is SYDVKM. The CDR3 DNA reads as TGTGCCAGCAGTTTAGAGTTGGGAGGGGTATCCGGGGAGCTGTTTTTT. Protein: CASSLELGGVSGELFF.

V is TRBV19 and J is TRBJ2-7; 8 bases map to TRBD1. The CDR3 runs 13 residues. V was pared by 3 bases and J by 4 bases, with 2 bases of the junction left unmatched. The germline V gene encodes CDR1 LNHDA and CDR2 SQIVND (reference sequence). The CDR3 nucleotides are TGTGCCAGTAGTATTGGACAGGGTTACGAGCAGTACTTC. This sequence encodes CASSIGQGYEQYF.

The chain recombines TRBV29-1 with TRBJ1-2, with D possibly TRBD1 on 5 matching bases. V gave up 3 bases and J gave up 4 bases, with 12 bases separating them. Germline CDR1 is SQVTM and CDR2 is ANQGSEA. The CDR3 covers 13 residues. This CDR3 is CSVDGGEVYGYTF. The CDR3 DNA follows: TGCAGCGTTGACGGGGGGGAGGTCTATGGCTACACCTTC.

This clone was observed a single time. V usage is TRBV13 and J usage is TRBJ2-2, with TRBD2 as a possible D gene (5 bases). The ends were cut back, 4 bases at V and 7 bases at J, with 10 bases in the middle. In germline, CDR1 is PRHDT, CDR2 FYEKMQ (reference sequence). The CDR3 runs to 13 residues. DNA of the CDR3: TGTGCCAGCAGCTCGGCGGAGGACGGGGAGCTGTTTTTT. It is translated as CASSSAEDGELFF.

The rearrangement joins TRBV11-2 to TRBJ2-7; TRBD1 matches at 11 bases. V was clipped by 3 bases and J by 4 bases; unmatched bases: 2. This CDR3 region has 14 residues. The germline gives CDR1 SGHAT, CDR2 FQNNGV. CDR3: CASSLGQGEYEQYF. The CDR3 coding sequence is TGTGCCAGCAGCTTGGGACAGGGGGAGTACGAGCAGTACTTC. Together with reference TRBV11-2 and TRBJ2-7, the CDR3 gives the full variable domain: EAGVAQSPRYKIIEKRQSVAFWCNPISGHATLYWYQQILGQGPKLLIQFQNNGVVDDSQLPKDRFSAERLKGVDSTLKIQPAKLEDSAVYLCASSLGQGEYEQYFGPGTRLTVT.

V usage is TRBV4-2 and J usage is TRBJ1-1, with D possibly TRBD1 on 5 matching bases. The germline V gene has CDR1 LGHNA and CDR2 YNFKEQ. V shed 0 bases and J shed 6 bases, with 8 bases lying between them. The CDR3 is made up of 13 amino acids. The DNA of the CDR3 is TGTGCCAGCAGCCAAGACCCGACAGCTGAAGCTTTCTTT. Protein product: CASSQDPTAEAFF.

This sequence joins TRBV27 and TRBJ1-2; 8 nucleotides line up with TRBD1. V shed 2 bases and J 6 bases; nucleotides not matched to a gene: 5. CDR1 and CDR2 (germline): MNHEY, SMNVEV (reference sequence). The CDR3 has 14 amino acids. This CDR3 reads CASSLQGAIDGYTF. CDR3 DNA: TGTGCCAGCAGTTTACAGGGGGCGATCGATGGCTACACCTTC.

This chain connects TRBV30 to TRBJ2-5, with D possibly TRBD1 on 5 matching bases. Looked up from germline, CDR1 is GTSNPN and CDR2 is SVGIG (reference sequence). This CDR3 is built from 13 residues. CDR3 in amino acids: CASSGREQETQYF. The CDR3 DNA reads TGTGCATCCAGTGGCAGGGAACAAGAGACCCAGTACTTC.

This clone was recorded once. The J gene is TRBJ1-1, the V gene TRBV19; tentative D call: TRBD1 (6 bases). The germline V gene has CDR1 LNHDA and CDR2 SQIVND (reference sequence). The CDR3 runs to 19 residues. V lost 6 bases and J lost 1, with 27 bases in between. The CDR3 DNA sequence: TGTGCCAGTAGATACGAGGGGGTTCCGGGAGGTTCCGGGAACACTGAAGCTTTCTTT. As protein: CASRYEGVPGGSGNTEAFF.

The V call is TRBV30, the J call TRBJ1-4; D gene unclear. The V end lost 3 bases, the J end lost 8 bases, and 16 bases lay between the germline ends. Germline V lookup: CDR1 GTSNPN, CDR2 SVGIG (reference sequence). The CDR3 has 14 residues. CDR3 amino acids: CAWSNSRYFEKLFF. Written as DNA, the CDR3 is TGTGCCTGGAGCAACTCTCGATACTTCGAAAAACTGTTTTTT.

The CDR3 region is CASSASGTIDTQYF. CDR3 coding DNA: TGTGCCAGCAGCGCCTCCGGGACTATAGATACGCAGTATTTT. The V call is TRBV11-3, the J call TRBJ2-3; 7 nucleotides line up with TRBD2. Losses at the gene ends were 5 bases for V and 5 bases for J; bases not matched to a gene: 7. Germline V lookup: CDR1 SGHNT, CDR2 YENEEA. The CDR3 consists of 14 residues.

The J gene is TRBJ2-4, the V gene TRBV6-4, with 7 bases matching TRBD1. From germline, CDR1 is MRHNA and CDR2 SNTAGT. The J segment lost 2 bases and the V segment lost 1 base, leaving 20 bases of the junction unmatched. This CDR3 is 21 amino acids long. The CDR3 DNA reads as TGTGCCAGCAGTGACTGGCCCCGGGACAGAAACGCCGTCGGAACCAAAAACATTCAGTACTTC. Residues: CASSDWPRDRNAVGTKNIQYF.

The chain carries TRBV11-3 and TRBJ2-7; 8 bases line up with TRBD1. Germline assignment: CDR1 SGHNT and CDR2 YENEEA. V lost 1 base, J lost 2 bases, and 4 bases stayed unmatched. CDR3 length equals 15 residues. CDR3 sequence: CASSLAQGGTYEQYF. The CDR3 DNA follows: TGTGCCAGCAGCTTAGCACAGGGGGGCACCTACGAGCAGTACTTC.